Listed here are 9 T cell receptor beta chains from one sample, sequenced in a study of shared clonotypes between healthy human individuals. Clones were sequenced by immunoSEQ multiplex PCR, and TCRdb holds only the in-frame ones, with some missing. The sample includes about 730,000 clones, 72% of them seen just once. Sequenced: memory CD4+ T cells sorted from blood. Subset here: CD45RA-negative fraction. These TCRs come from a woman aged 25 to 39 in good health.

V and J are TRBV5-1 and TRBJ2-3, with a possible D match to TRBD2 (5 bases). This CDR3 spans 14 amino acids. Germline CDR1 reads SGHRS; CDR2 reads YFSETQ. V shed 4 bases and J shed 0 bases, with 9 bases lying between them. The CDR3 here is CASSPRLSTDTQYF. In DNA form, the CDR3 reads TGCGCCAGCAGCCCCCGACTAAGCACAGATACGCAGTATTTT.

Regarding this clone: A read error is likely here: a far larger clone is one base away. Here the CDR3 DNA reads TGCAGCGTAGTGGATACAGGGAGAAACTACGAGCAGTACTTC. Translation gives CSVVDTGRNYEQYF. The rearrangement joins TRBV29-1 to TRBJ2-7; possibly TRBD1 for D (6 bases). Germline-derived CDR1 and CDR2 are SQVTM and ANQGSEA. Trimming left V 6 bases short and J 3 bases short, with 18 bases between. The length of the CDR3 is 14 residues.

The count of this clone is one. The chain carries TRBV15 and TRBJ1-1, with D possibly TRBD1 on 6 matching bases. Germline CDR1 reads LNHNV; CDR2 reads YYDKDF (reference sequence). This CDR3 comprises 14 residues. Trimming stripped 8 bases from V and 4 bases from J, with 17 bases between. CDR3 protein: CATHDRGQPTEAFF. In DNA, the CDR3 is TGTGCCACCCATGACCGGGGACAACCCACTGAAGCTTTCTTT.

This chain connects TRBV7-2 to TRBJ2-7, with no clear D. Trimming took 5 bases from V and 7 from J, leaving 9 bases between them. The CDR3 is made up of 11 amino acids. Germline CDR1 and CDR2: SGHTA and FQGNSA. CDR3 bases: TGTGCCAGCAGCCGTCAAAGGGAGCAGTACTTC. Its protein is CASSRQREQYF.

The chain uses TRBV5-5 and TRBJ2-7; possibly TRBD2 for D (6 bases). Germline values: CDR1 SGHKS, CDR2 YYEKEE (reference sequence). CDR3 length: 16 residues. V gave up 5 bases and J gave up 4 bases, with 22 bases separating them. CDR3 sequence (DNA): TGTGCCAGCAGGAACGACGACGGGACTTTACCGTACGAGCAGTACTTC. It specifies CASRNDDGTLPYEQYF. Filled out from reference TRBV5-5 and TRBJ2-7, the complete variable domain reads DAGVTQSPTHLIKTRGQQVTLRCSPISGHKSVSWYQQVLGQGPQFIFQYYEKEERGRGNFPDRFSARQFPNYSSELNVNALLLGDSALYLCASRNDDGTLPYEQYFGPGTRLTVT.

The genes are TRBV9 and TRBJ2-5; D unresolved. V lost 4 bases to trimming and J lost 2 bases, with 9 bases between them. Germline V gene sequence: CDR1 SGDLS, CDR2 YYNGEE. The CDR3 runs 13 residues. The CDR3 reads CASSSGWQETQYF. CDR3 DNA: TGTGCCAGCAGCTCTGGCTGGCAAGAGACCCAGTACTTC.

The chain combines TRBV6-5 with TRBJ1-3; 7 bases are a match to TRBD1. CDR1 and CDR2 from the germline V gene are MNHEY and SVGAGI. This CDR3 has 16 residues. Trimming cost V 4 bases and J 0 bases; bases outside gene matches: 6. The CDR3: CASSSTGTTSGNTIYF. DNA of the CDR3: TGTGCCAGCAGTTCGACAGGGACTACCTCTGGAAACACCATATATTTT.

This chain joins TRBV5-1 and TRBJ1-3; TRBD1 matches at 7 bases. The CDR3 spans 15 residues. The V gene's germline CDR1 is SGHRS and CDR2 YFSETQ. Trimming at V came to 3 bases and at J to 8 bases, leaving 11 bases not matched to a gene. DNA for the CDR3: TGCGCCAGCAGCTATGACAGGGCTGGAAAGGACACCATATATTTT. Translated: CASSYDRAGKDTIYF.

This clone was counted a few times. The chain has TRBV6-1 and TRBJ2-2; 12 bases match TRBD2. The V and J ends lost 4 bases and 3 bases, in that order; junction bases with no gene match: 6. The CDR3 covers 17 residues. Germline V gene sequence: CDR1 MNHNS, CDR2 SASEGT. The CDR3 is CASSAKLAGGYTGELFF. CDR3 in DNA: TGTGCCAGCAGTGCAAAACTAGCGGGAGGATACACCGGGGAGCTGTTTTTT.